This note documents a single TCR beta chain sequence. This may come from a read error, since a much larger clone is one base off. TCR beta VDJ and CDR3 profiling used genomic DNA as template. TCRdb processed the reads anew with MiXCR; each CDR3 protein has one entry. The table includes 150,000 to 200,000 distinct CDR3 sequences, roughly 45% detected once. All patients picked for sequencing had shown, by flow cytometry, an expansion of CD8+CD57+ cells. Among the patients, all had severe acquired aplastic anemia. Patients were treatment-naive when blood was sampled. CDR1 and CDR2 from the germline V gene are SGHNT and YYREEE (reference sequence). The CDR3 sequence is 14 residues long. V shed 9 bases and J shed 3 bases, with 18 bases lying between them. This sample was included in a study of CD8+CD57+ T cells in acquired aplastic anemia. About the research overall: Recorded DNA amounts for sorted CD4+ and CD8+ cells had an average of 3.2 ug.

This receptor was identified in a human donor with aplastic anemia. The chain joins TRBV5-4 to TRBJ1-1; no definite D call. Sequenced sample: sorted CD4+, CD8+, or CD8+CD57+ T cells (not recorded which) from PBMCs. CDR3 DNA: TGTGCCACCCACCGATCAGGCGGGTACACTGAAGCTTTCTTT. Translation: CATHRSGGYTEAFF.